The clone carrying this TCR beta chain was recorded a few times. Per germline, CDR1 SEHNR and CDR2 FQNEAQ (reference sequence). V was cut by 4 bases and J by 0 bases, with 20 bases left in between. The CDR3 has 18 residues. The data derive from a study of blood T cells in healthy people across ages. The use of a sample-barcoded 5' primer and a J-beta primer mix characterized a second PCR of about 7 to 12 cycles. TCRdb fed the 5' RACE reads into MiXCR, producing one record per CDR3 protein. The sample lists about a million distinct CDR3 sequences, 35% to 45% seen once, with about 12% in the top ten. The rearrangement uses TRBV7-9 and TRBJ2-3; possible D gene TRBD1, 6 bases. The sequenced material came from blood. This TCR derives from a man aged 18 to 29 in good health. The CDR3 nucleotides are TGTGCCAGCAGCTCCTCTCGTAAGACAGGTTCTAGCACAGATACGCAGTATTTT. Translated, it gives CASSSSRKTGSSTDTQYF.